One and the same sample provided the 4 T cell receptor beta chains below, sequenced in a study of T cell responses to AZD1222 COVID-19 vaccine. Profiling relied on immunoSEQ multiplex PCR, and the TCRdb table lists in-frame clones only, not all of them. The table shows roughly 110,000 clones, with approximately 90% occurring only once. Here the sequenced sample was peripheral blood, taken 28 days after the second AZD1222 dose. These receptors originate from an adult who received the AZD1222 COVID-19 vaccine.

The chain has TRBV19 and TRBJ1-2; D is perhaps TRBD1 (5 bases). This CDR3 has 17 amino acids. CDR1 LNHDA and CDR2 SQIVND come from the germline V gene (reference sequence). The germline V and J ends were trimmed by 2 bases and 4 bases, with 20 bases remaining between them. CDR3: CASSIWGSPYEGYGYTF. DNA of the CDR3: TGTGCCAGTAGTATATGGGGCAGTCCATACGAGGGCTATGGCTACACCTTC.

The CDR3 region has the DNA TGTGCCAGCAGCTTAGTACTAGCGGGGGGGCAGAATGAGCAGTTCTTC. It specifies CASSLVLAGGQNEQFF. The J gene is TRBJ2-1, the V gene TRBV7-2; 13 nucleotides match TRBD2. J lost 7 bases, V lost 1 base, and 4 bases had no gene match. The CDR3 consists of 16 residues. Germline CDR1 SGHTA, CDR2 FQGNSA.

This clone has only one observation. The chain is built from TRBV6-4 and TRBJ1-3; possibly TRBD1 for D (5 bases). The CDR3 has 19 residues. The germline CDR1 and CDR2 sequences are MRHNA and SNTAGT. The V end lost 2 bases, the J end lost 0 bases, and 20 bases lay between the germline ends. This CDR3 is CASSDVRDASGSSGNTIYF. DNA for the CDR3: TGTGCCAGCAGTGACGTCAGGGATGCCTCCGGGAGCTCTGGAAACACCATATATTTT.

The chain has TRBV5-8 and TRBJ2-7, with no clear D. The CDR3 consists of 11 residues. Germline V gives CDR1 SGHTS, CDR2 YDEGEE. The V and J ends lost 6 bases and 3 bases respectively, with 7 bases between them. CDR3: CASTPGYEQYF. CDR3 nucleotide sequence: TGTGCCAGCACCCCGGGCTACGAGCAGTACTTC. Full variable domain (remainder filled in from reference TRBV5-8 and TRBJ2-7): EAGVTQSPTHLIKTRGQQATLRCSPISGHTSVYWYQQALGLGLQFLLWYDEGEERNRGNFPPRFSGRQFPNYSSELNVNALELEDSALYLCASTPGYEQYFGPGTRLTVT.